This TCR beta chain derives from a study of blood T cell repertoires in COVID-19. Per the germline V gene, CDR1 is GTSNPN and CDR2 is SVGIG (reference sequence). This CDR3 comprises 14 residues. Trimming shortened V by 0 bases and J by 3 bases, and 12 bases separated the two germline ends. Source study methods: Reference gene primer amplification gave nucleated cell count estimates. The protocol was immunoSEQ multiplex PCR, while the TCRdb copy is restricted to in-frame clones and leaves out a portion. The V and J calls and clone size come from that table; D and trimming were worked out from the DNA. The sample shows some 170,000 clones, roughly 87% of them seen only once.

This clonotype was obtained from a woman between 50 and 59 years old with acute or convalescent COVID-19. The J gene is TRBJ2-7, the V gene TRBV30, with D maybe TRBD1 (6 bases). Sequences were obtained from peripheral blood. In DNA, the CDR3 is TGTGCCTGGAGTGTACGGACAGATTTCTACGAGCAGTACTTC. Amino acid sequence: CAWSVRTDFYEQYF.